The text below deals with one T cell receptor (beta chain). What it recognizes is unknown. Reverse transcription of about 0.45 to 1 ug RNA was carried out with random hexamers. Multiplex immunoSEQ PCR targeted 54 Vbeta and 13 Jbeta TCR beta segments. TCRdb reprocessed the immunoSEQ multiplex PCR reads via MiXCR and lists one record per CDR3 protein. Of under 200,000 distinct CDR3 sequences listed, 85% to 95% are singletons. TCR beta was sequenced from blood CD8+ and CD4+ T cells. FACS enriched CD8+ TEMRA cells, while bulk CD8+ and CD4+ were negatively isolated. The source of the sample is a study of CD8 T cells in Susac syndrome. Deletions cut 8 bases from V and 8 bases from J, with 24 bases between. This CDR3 is built from 15 residues. Germline values: CDR1 SEHNR, CDR2 FQNEAQ (reference sequence). Findings and caveats of the study: The authors acknowledged that the study's TCR sequencing and HLA analysis involved relatively few individuals.

The clonotype originates from a human donor with multiple sclerosis. The rearrangement uses TRBV7-9 and TRBJ1-1, with TRBD1 as a possible D gene (5 bases). The sequenced material came from CD8+ T cells from PBMCs. The CDR3 DNA follows: TGTGCCAGCGGCGTGAGTGAGACAGCCGCAAACGAAGCTTTCTTT. Translation: CASGVSETAANEAFF.